This is a list of T cell receptor beta chains from one sample in a study of blood T cell repertoires in COVID-19. Clones were sequenced by immunoSEQ multiplex PCR, and TCRdb holds only the in-frame ones, with some missing. This table holds fewer than 250,000 clones, under 90% found once. The sample was PBMCs or T cells enriched from blood (not recorded which). The receptor set was obtained from a woman between 45 and 60 years old who had been exposed to COVID-19. CDR3s include the opening cysteine and the closing phenylalanine or tryptophan. D genes are given only for firm matches. Expanded clones get a size class; other rows say once, few or many, or leave the size out.

clone_size d_call j_call v_call cdr3_aa cdr3_nt
few - TRBJ1-6 TRBV6-5 CASTFAGDSPLHF TGTGCCAGCACTTTCGCGGGAGATTCACCCCTCCACTTT
- - TRBJ1-1 TRBV28 CASSLVPGGQAGFF TGTGCCAGCAGTTTGGTCCCCGGGGGGCAGGCAGGTTTCTTT
- TRBD1 TRBJ1-5 TRBV19 CASSIGGTVNQPQHF TGTGCCAGTAGTATTGGGGGGACAGTAAATCAGCCCCAGCATTTT
- - TRBJ2-1 TRBV19 CASSLGLRNNEQFF TGTGCCAGTAGCCTAGGCTTAAGGAACAATGAGCAGTTCTTC
once - TRBJ2-6 TRBV29-1 CSVEPVGAGANVLTF TGCAGCGTTGAACCGGTCGGTGCTGGGGCCAACGTCCTGACTTTC
- - TRBJ1-1 TRBV6-6 CASSYRGGKTEAFF TGTGCCAGCAGTTACCGGGGGGGGAAGACTGAAGCTTTCTTT
- TRBD1 TRBJ1-1 TRBV30 CAWEEVRGFTEAFF TGTGCCTGGGAAGAGGTCAGGGGGTTCACTGAAGCTTTCTTT
- TRBD1 TRBJ1-1 TRBV11-3 CASSEGQRNTEAFF TGTGCCAGCAGCGAGGGACAGAGGAACACTGAAGCTTTCTTT
- TRBD1 TRBJ1-6 TRBV30 CAWRGSGGYPPLHF TGTGCCTGGAGAGGGTCAGGGGGCTATCCACCCCTCCACTTT
- - TRBJ1-1 TRBV6-1 CASSEAPQTEAFF TGTGCCAGCAGTGAAGCGCCCCAGACTGAAGCTTTCTTT
- TRBD1 TRBJ2-3 TRBV5-1 CASSLGGQSTDTQYF TGCGCCAGCAGCTTGGGGGGACAGAGCACAGATACGCAGTATTTT
- - TRBJ2-2 TRBV18 CASSPLGRGEAGELFF TGTGCCAGCTCACCGCTGGGGCGCGGAGAGGCCGGGGAGCTGTTTTTT
- - TRBJ2-3 TRBV2 CASVGVGADTQYF TGTGCCAGTGTAGGCGTCGGGGCAGATACGCAGTATTTT
- - TRBJ1-1 TRBV7-2 CASSLVTGAEAFF TGTGCCAGCAGCTTAGTGACAGGCGCTGAAGCTTTCTTT
- - TRBJ1-1 TRBV29-1 CSGWTINTEAFF TGCAGCGGTTGGACTATTAACACTGAAGCTTTCTTT
- TRBD1 TRBJ1-5 TRBV6-5 CASSGTGAQPQHF TGTGCCAGCAGCGGGACAGGGGCTCAGCCCCAGCATTTT
- TRBD2 TRBJ2-1 TRBV19 CASTRRLAGGLAYNEQFF TGTGCCAGTACCCGCCGACTAGCGGGGGGCCTCGCCTACAATGAGCAGTTCTTC
- - TRBJ1-3 TRBV30 CAWTDTRNTIYF TGTGCCTGGACAGACACAAGAAACACCATATATTTT
- TRBD1 TRBJ1-1 TRBV12-3/TRBV12-4 CASRDRAGAFF TGTGCCAGCAGGGACAGGGCTGGAGCTTTCTTT
- - TRBJ2-3 TRBV3-1/TRBV3-2 CASSQPGGTQYF TGTGCCAGCAGCCAACCCGGGGGTACGCAGTATTTT
- TRBD2 TRBJ2-4 TRBV19 CASTSRGRGKNIQYF TGTGCCAGTACCTCACGGGGGAGGGGCAAAAACATTCAGTACTTC
- - TRBJ2-1 TRBV28 CASSRAALNEQFF TGTGCCAGCAGTCGAGCGGCATTGAATGAGCAGTTCTTC
- - TRBJ2-7 TRBV11-2 CASSLTEGAFYEQYF TGTGCCAGCAGCTTAACGGAAGGGGCTTTCTACGAGCAGTACTTC
- - TRBJ1-6 TRBV5-4 CASSLAGVGGPLHF TGTGCCAGCAGCTTGGCTGGGGTAGGGGGACCCCTCCACTTT
- TRBD1 TRBJ1-3 TRBV12-5 CASGLVIGGLSGNTIYF TGTGCTAGTGGTTTGGTAATAGGGGGCCTATCTGGAAACACCATATATTTT
- - TRBJ1-5 TRBV30 CAWGGSTSNQPQHF TGTGCCTGGGGCGGGTCGACGAGCAATCAGCCCCAGCATTTT
- TRBD1 TRBJ1-5 TRBV18 CASSPRPTGSNQPQHF TGTGCCAGCTCACCCAGACCGACAGGGTCCAATCAGCCCCAGCATTTT
many TRBD2 TRBJ2-1 TRBV7-3 CASSQSGASSYNEQFF TGTGCCAGCAGCCAAAGCGGGGCGAGCTCCTACAATGAGCAGTTCTTC
- - TRBJ2-1 TRBV10-1 CASSDYRGGEQFF TGCGCCAGCAGTGACTACAGGGGAGGTGAGCAGTTCTTC
- - TRBJ1-3 TRBV6-6 CASSYSQASSGNTIYF TGTGCCAGCAGTTATTCCCAAGCTAGCTCTGGAAACACCATATATTTT
- - TRBJ1-2 TRBV18 CASSPDSDNYGYTF TGTGCCAGCTCACCGGACAGCGATAACTATGGCTACACCTTC
- - TRBJ2-3 TRBV27 CASRLDWSGEQYF TGTGCCAGCAGGCTGGATTGGTCAGGGGAGCAGTATTTT
few - TRBJ2-5 TRBV19 CASRGLNQETQYF TGTGCCAGTCGGGGACTGAACCAAGAGACCCAGTACTTC
- - TRBJ1-2 TRBV9 CASSEGATNYGYTF TGTGCCAGCAGCGAGGGAGCTACTAACTATGGCTACACCTTC
- TRBD1 TRBJ2-7 TRBV2 CASSNRGMNEQYF TGTGCCAGCAGTAACAGGGGAATGAACGAGCAGTACTTC
- TRBD2 TRBJ2-7 TRBV29-1 CSAETSGGYEQYF TGCAGCGCCGAGACTAGCGGGGGCTACGAGCAGTACTTC
- TRBD1 TRBJ1-1 TRBV19 CASSITAFRDRGLEAFF TGTGCCAGTAGTATAACGGCCTTCCGGGACAGGGGCCTTGAAGCTTTCTTT
- - TRBJ2-2 TRBV10-1 CASSTGTGELFF TGCGCCAGCAGTACGGGGACCGGGGAGCTGTTTTTT
- - TRBJ1-1 TRBV6-6 CASSSGRGFGNTEAFF TGTGCCAGCAGTTCCGGTAGGGGATTCGGGAACACTGAAGCTTTCTTT
few - TRBJ1-1 TRBV13 CASSLRQVQWNTEAFF TGTGCCAGCAGCTTGCGACAGGTACAATGGAACACTGAAGCTTTCTTT
- TRBD1 TRBJ1-2 TRBV6-5 CASSPGQGNYGYTF TGTGCCAGCTCTCCGGGACAGGGGAACTATGGCTACACCTTC
- - TRBJ1-2 TRBV13 CASSLGQGQNYGYTF TGTGCCAGCAGCTTAGGGCAGGGGCAGAACTATGGCTACACCTTC
- TRBD1 TRBJ1-1 TRBV5-8 CASSLRQGTEAFF TGTGCCAGCAGCTTGAGACAGGGCACTGAAGCTTTCTTT
- - TRBJ1-2 TRBV7-2 CASSLVQAPDYGYTF TGTGCCAGCAGCTTAGTCCAGGCCCCGGACTATGGCTACACCTTC
- - TRBJ2-7 TRBV3-1/TRBV3-2 CASSQATSLFRTRNYEQYF TGTGCCAGCAGCCAAGCTACCTCCTTATTCAGGACTCGGAACTACGAGCAGTACTTC
- - TRBJ2-2 TRBV11-2 CASSWQNTGELFF TGTGCCAGCAGCTGGCAGAACACCGGGGAGCTGTTTTTT
once - TRBJ2-7 TRBV5-4 CASSLAGLGDYEQYF TGTGCCAGCAGCTTGGCCGGCTTAGGGGACTACGAGCAGTACTTC
once - TRBJ2-5 TRBV11-2 CASTSFRQGGTQYF TGTGCCAGCACTTCATTCCGGCAGGGAGGGACCCAGTACTTC
- TRBD1 TRBJ1-6 TRBV6-2/TRBV6-3 CASSGRQGYGSPLHF TGTGCCAGCAGTGGACGACAGGGGTATGGTTCACCCCTCCACTTT
- TRBD1 TRBJ1-2 TRBV12-3/TRBV12-4 CASSYRGGGYTF TGTGCCAGCAGTTACAGGGGTGGTGGCTACACCTTC
- TRBD1 TRBJ1-1 TRBV19 CASSIGTGGSFF TGTGCCAGTAGTATCGGCACAGGGGGATCTTTCTTT
- TRBD2 TRBJ2-3 TRBV10-3 CATGLAGGADTQYF TGTGCCACTGGACTAGCGGGGGGGGCAGATACGCAGTATTTT
- TRBD1 TRBJ2-7 TRBV5-6 CASSLILRDRPYEQYF TGTGCCAGCAGCTTGATTCTCCGGGACAGACCCTACGAGCAGTACTTC
- TRBD1 TRBJ1-2 TRBV3-1/TRBV3-2 CASSQTSGTGIGYTF TGTGCCAGCAGCCAAACCTCCGGGACAGGGATCGGCTACACCTTC
- TRBD2 TRBJ2-5 TRBV11-2 CASTLRYRRGGVETQYF TGTGCCAGCACCCTCCGGTATCGGCGGGGGGGGGTGGAGACCCAGTACTTC
- - TRBJ2-2 TRBV18 CASSPSVYTGELFF TGTGCCAGCTCACCATCAGTATACACCGGGGAGCTGTTTTTT
once TRBD1 TRBJ2-2 TRBV10-3 CAISSGTGSTGELFF TGTGCCATCAGTTCCGGGACAGGGTCCACCGGGGAGCTGTTTTTT
- TRBD1 TRBJ1-2 TRBV27 CASSRQGASYGYTF TGTGCCAGCAGCCGACAGGGGGCGAGCTATGGCTACACCTTC